These 29 T cell receptor beta chains were all obtained from the same sample, sequenced in a study of response to subunit inactivated influenza vaccine. One entry per CDR3 protein results from TCRdb running MiXCR on the RT-PCR reads. The table lists about 620,000 distinct CDR3 sequences, about 11% of them singletons. The same sample was also used in a study of T cells expressing NK-cell markers. In that study: 5'RACE template switching with UMIs produced the TCR beta cDNA.

This sample comprised PBMCs from blood, obtained on the day of vaccination. These receptors were obtained from a man aged 50-59 years who received an inactivated influenza vaccine.

The V gene is TRBV14, the J gene TRBJ2-1; D gene ambiguous. V shed 3 bases and J shed 7 bases, with 4 bases lying between them. This CDR3 region has 11 residues. Germline-derived CDR1 and CDR2 are SGHDN and FVKESK. CDR3 nucleotides: TGTGCCAGCAGCCACAGGAATGAGCAGTTCTTC. It translates to CASSHRNEQFF.

The chain links TRBV9 to TRBJ2-7; 7 positions agree with TRBD1. V was clipped by 0 bases and J by 2 bases; unmatched bases: 5. CDR3 size: 15 residues. The V gene's germline CDR1 is SGDLS and CDR2 YYNGEE. The DNA for the CDR3 is TGTGCCAGCAGCGTAGGACCCGACAGGGCCTACGAGCAGTACTTC. It yields the protein CASSVGPDRAYEQYF.

This clonotype was seen more than once but under ten times. The V gene is TRBV5-6, the J gene TRBJ2-7, with D unresolved. The CDR3 length is 11 residues. From germline, CDR1 is SGHDT and CDR2 YYEEEE. V lost 2 bases and J 7 bases, leaving 7 bases between the germline ends. CDR3: CASSLWGEQYF. CDR3 coding DNA: TGTGCCAGCAGCTTATGGGGTGAGCAGTACTTC.

This clonotype appeared a few times. This chain uses TRBV7-9 with TRBJ2-7; D unclear. The germline V gene has CDR1 SEHNR and CDR2 FQNEAQ (reference sequence). Trimming took off 3 bases at V and 5 bases at J, with 14 bases between the two ends. The CDR3 extends over 14 amino acids. The CDR3 here is CASSFGVGIHEQYF. In nucleotides, the CDR3 is TGTGCCAGCAGCTTCGGCGTAGGGATCCACGAGCAGTACTTC.

The genes are TRBV28 and TRBJ1-2; 7 nucleotides match TRBD1. This CDR3 comprises 12 residues. Trimming at V came to 6 bases and at J to 8 bases, leaving 6 bases not matched to a gene. CDR1 MDHEN and CDR2 SYDVKM come from the germline V gene. In nucleotides, the CDR3 is TGTGCCAGCAGGTCGTACAGGGGCGGCTACACCTTC. It translates to CASRSYRGGYTF.

This clonotype appeared a few times. V is TRBV4-1 and J is TRBJ1-5; D is possibly TRBD1 (6 bases). The length of the CDR3 is 18 residues. Germline V gene data show CDR1 as MGHRA and CDR2 as YSYEKL. Trimming cost V 1 base and J 5 bases, with 21 bases left between them. The CDR3 loop is CASSQVGHPIRGDQPQHF. The CDR3 DNA follows: TGCGCCAGCAGCCAAGTGGGACACCCGATACGCGGGGATCAGCCCCAGCATTTT.

This clonotype was detected only a few times. V usage is TRBV7-9 and J usage is TRBJ2-1, with TRBD1 as a possible D gene (5 bases). V was pared by 0 bases and J by 0 bases, with 9 bases between. Germline V gene sequence: CDR1 SEHNR, CDR2 FQNEAQ (reference sequence). The CDR3 is 16 residues long. The CDR3 loop is CASSLATDFSYNEQFF. For the CDR3, the DNA is TGTGCCAGCAGCTTAGCGACAGATTTCTCCTACAATGAGCAGTTCTTC. Variable domain in full (rest from reference TRBV7-9 and TRBJ2-1): DTGVSQNPRHKITKRGQNVTFRCDPISEHNRLYWYRQTLGQGPEFLTYFQNEAQLEKSRLLSDRFSAERPKGSFSTLEIQRTEQGDSAMYLCASSLATDFSYNEQFFGPGTRLTVL.

This clonotype was recorded many times. V and J are TRBV29-1 and TRBJ2-7; the D gene is possibly TRBD2 (6 bases). This CDR3 contains 12 residues. The V end was cut by 6 bases, the J end by 1 base, with 10 bases between. The V gene's germline CDR1 is SQVTM and CDR2 ANQGSEA. The DNA for the CDR3 is TGCAGCGTCGGGACTTCGTCCTACGAGCAGTACTTC. It yields the protein CSVGTSSYEQYF.

The CDR3 loop is CASSKNMPEQYF. DNA of the CDR3: TGTGCCAGCAGCAAAAATATGCCCGAGCAGTACTTC. The chain employs TRBV25-1 and TRBJ2-7, with D uncertain. Trimming removed 6 bases from V and 6 bases from J, with 12 bases in between. Germline V CDR1 and CDR2: MGHDK, SYGVNS. There are 12 residues in the CDR3.

The chain carries TRBV20-1 and TRBJ2-3; D unclear. V was pared by 6 bases and J by 4 bases, with 17 bases between. The CDR3 is 14 amino acids. CDR1 and CDR2 from the germline V gene are DFQATT and SNEGSKA (reference sequence). The CDR3 coding sequence is TGCAGTGCCACTACTAACCTGAATGCAGATACGCAGTATTTT. This translates into CSATTNLNADTQYF.

The chain employs TRBV12-3 or TRBV12-4 and TRBJ2-5; perhaps TRBD2 as D (6 bases). V was clipped by 6 bases and J by 2 bases, with 19 bases between them. The CDR3 spans 16 residues. The chain's CDR3 is CASSQSEWGEQETQYF. The CDR3 coding sequence is TGTGCCAGCAGCCAAAGTGAATGGGGGGAGCAAGAGACCCAGTACTTC.

The rearrangement uses TRBV20-1 and TRBJ1-1, with a possible D match to TRBD1 (5 bases). The CDR3 runs to 15 residues. Germline V gene data show CDR1 as DFQATT and CDR2 as SNEGSKA (reference sequence). Trimming took off 7 bases at V and 4 bases at J, with 22 bases between the two ends. Here the CDR3 reads CSVPPAGRVATEAFF. CDR3 nucleotides: TGCAGTGTCCCTCCGGCAGGGAGGGTGGCCACTGAAGCTTTCTTT.

The sample holds a few counts of this clonotype. The V call is TRBV27, the J call TRBJ2-7; D gene ambiguous. The V end lost 4 bases, the J end lost 2 bases, and 12 bases lay between the germline ends. Germline-derived CDR1 and CDR2 are MNHEY and SMNVEV (reference sequence). The CDR3 has 14 residues. The DNA of the CDR3 is TGTGCCAGCAGTTCCCGTCCCGGACCCTACGAGCAGTACTTC. Its translation is CASSSRPGPYEQYF.

The chain combines TRBV29-1 with TRBJ2-7, with 11 positions matching TRBD2. This CDR3 is built from 19 residues. The trim removed 1 base at V and 0 bases at J, leaving 14 bases unmatched. Germline V gene data show CDR1 as SQVTM and CDR2 as ANQGSEA. The CDR3 sequence: CSVEVLAGGPLLFSYEQYF. The CDR3 DNA reads TGCAGCGTTGAAGTCCTAGCGGGAGGCCCACTCCTTTTCTCCTACGAGCAGTACTTC.

The chain couples TRBV11-2 to TRBJ2-5, with 8 bases lining up with TRBD1. The CDR3 spans 18 residues. V shed 5 bases and J 1 base; nucleotides not matched to a gene: 15. The germline V gene encodes CDR1 SGHAT and CDR2 FQNNGV. Written as DNA, the CDR3 is TGTGCCAGCAGCACGACAGGGGCCTCTCACCGACTCCAAGAGACCCAGTACTTC. Translated: CASSTTGASHRLQETQYF.

V is TRBV5-1 and J is TRBJ2-6, with TRBD1 identical over 7 bases. The CDR3 runs to 17 residues. The J segment lost 0 bases and the V segment lost 3 bases, leaving 6 bases of the junction unmatched. CDR1 SGHRS and CDR2 YFSETQ come from the germline V gene. CDR3 DNA: TGCGCCAGCAGCTCAGGGACAGTAGACTCTGGGGCCAACGTCCTGACTTTC. It translates to CASSSGTVDSGANVLTF.

The genes are TRBV19 and TRBJ2-4; no firm D call. Germline CDR1 is LNHDA and CDR2 is SQIVND (reference sequence). Deletions cut 3 bases from V and 0 bases from J, with 12 bases between. The CDR3 has 16 amino acids. Written as DNA, the CDR3 is TGTGCCAGTAGTATCGCGTACACAATAGCCAAAAACATTCAGTACTTC. This sequence encodes CASSIAYTIAKNIQYF.

This clonotype was counted many times. The rearrangement links TRBV4-1 to TRBJ1-2; 8 nucleotides agree with TRBD1. V lost 5 bases, J lost 3 bases, and 2 bases stayed unmatched. CDR1 is MGHRA, CDR2 YSYEKL, per germline. The CDR3 is made up of 13 amino acids. The CDR3 region is CASSTGGDYGYTF. In DNA form, the CDR3 reads TGCGCCAGCAGCACAGGGGGGGACTATGGCTACACCTTC.

This clonotype turned up a few times. The V call is TRBV12-3 or TRBV12-4, the J call TRBJ2-3; possibly TRBD2 for D (7 bases). The CDR3 loop spans 14 amino acids. Trimming left V 3 bases short and J 6 bases short, with 13 bases between. CDR3 amino acids: CASSFRGASDTQYF. The CDR3, as DNA: TGTGCCAGCAGTTTCCGGGGGGCCAGCGATACGCAGTATTTT.

V and J are TRBV6-1 and TRBJ2-1; D unresolved. V lost 6 bases and J lost 10, with 10 bases in between. The CDR3 loop spans 11 amino acids. Germline V gene data show CDR1 as MNHNS and CDR2 as SASEGT. The chain's CDR3 is CASRGLGEQFF. Written as DNA, the CDR3 is TGTGCCAGCAGAGGGTTAGGCGAGCAGTTCTTC.

In its sample, this clonotype was seen a few times. This chain links TRBV24-1 with TRBJ2-7, with TRBD1 matching over 8 bases. CDR3 length: 15 residues. J was trimmed by 5 bases and V by 4 bases; bases with no gene match: 9. In germline, CDR1 is KGHDR, CDR2 SFDVKD. CDR3 amino acids: CATSDPGTGDHEQYF. The CDR3 DNA follows: TGTGCCACCAGTGACCCCGGGACAGGTGACCACGAGCAGTACTTC.

The chain uses TRBV11-2 and TRBJ2-3; tentatively, D is TRBD1 (6 bases). The CDR3 consists of 15 residues. Trimming shortened V by 5 bases and J by 0 bases, and 12 bases separated the two germline ends. Germline V gives CDR1 SGHAT, CDR2 FQNNGV. Written as DNA, the CDR3 is TGTGCCAGCAGCCCGGCGACAGGCAGCACAGATACGCAGTATTTT. As protein: CASSPATGSTDTQYF.

This clonotype was seen a handful of times. V usage is TRBV20-1 and J usage is TRBJ2-3; 8 bases line up with TRBD1. Germline V gene lookup returns CDR1 DFQATT and CDR2 SNEGSKA (reference sequence). The CDR3 consists of 19 residues. Trimming cost V 0 bases and J 2 bases; bases outside gene matches: 16. The CDR3 loop is CSARDDRGGAGYFTDTQYF. CDR3 bases: TGCAGTGCTAGAGATGACAGGGGTGGGGCGGGATATTTCACAGATACGCAGTATTTT.

This clonotype appeared a few times. V usage is TRBV4-1 and J usage is TRBJ2-7, with D possibly matching TRBD1 (5 bases). With 0 bases removed from V and 0 bases from J, the gap between germline ends came to 12 bases. The CDR3 spans 16 residues. Germline loops: CDR1 MGHRA, CDR2 YSYEKL. The CDR3 is CASSQDSRAFSYEQYF. CDR3 DNA: TGCGCCAGCAGCCAAGACTCCAGGGCCTTCTCCTACGAGCAGTACTTC.

This clonotype was seen a few times. V usage is TRBV6-2 or TRBV6-3 and J usage is TRBJ2-7; TRBD2 matches 9 bases. Germline V CDR1 and CDR2: MNHEY, SVGEGT. The CDR3 runs to 13 residues. With 6 bases clipped from V and 0 bases from J, the junction kept 0 bases outside the gene matches. The CDR3 spells CASRAGGSYEQYF. CDR3 coding DNA: TGTGCCAGCAGAGCGGGGGGCTCCTACGAGCAGTACTTC.

The chain carries TRBV5-1 and TRBJ2-5, with 8 positions matching TRBD1. The V segment lost 0 bases and the J segment 4 bases; nucleotides outside the gene matches: 11. CDR1 is SGHRS and CDR2 is YFSETQ in the germline V gene. CDR3 size: 17 residues. The chain's CDR3 is CASSLDPDRAGGETQYF. The CDR3 DNA reads as TGCGCCAGCAGCTTGGACCCGGACAGGGCCGGGGGAGAGACCCAGTACTTC.

This clonotype has only a few counts. The chain carries TRBV15 and TRBJ2-3; 8 bases match TRBD2. The V gene end was trimmed by 6 bases and the J gene end by 1 base; junction bases not matched to a gene: 3. CDR1 is LNHNV, CDR2 YYDKDF, per germline (reference sequence). CDR3 length: 14 residues. CDR3 sequence reads: CATRLTSGTDTQYF. The CDR3 DNA follows: TGTGCCACCAGATTGACTAGCGGCACAGATACGCAGTATTTT.

This clonotype was counted only a few times. The gene calls are TRBV20-1 and TRBJ2-2; a weak D match, TRBD2 (6 bases). Germline V gene data show CDR1 as DFQATT and CDR2 as SNEGSKA (reference sequence). The CDR3 spans 16 residues. The V end lost 0 bases, the J end lost 0 bases, and 11 bases lay between the germline ends. The CDR3 loop reads CSARDLRGANTGELFF. The CDR3 DNA is TGCAGTGCTAGAGATCTGCGGGGAGCGAACACCGGGGAGCTGTTTTTT.

This clonotype showed up many times. The junction departs from germline at one end; a sequencing error may be responsible. CDR3 DNA sequence: TGTGCCAGCAGCTTAAACTACAATGAGCAGTTCTTC. Translating gives CASSLNYNEQFF. The V gene is TRBV5-1, the J gene TRBJ2-1; D is undetermined. CDR3 length equals 12 residues. Germline values: CDR1 SGHRS, CDR2 YFSETQ.